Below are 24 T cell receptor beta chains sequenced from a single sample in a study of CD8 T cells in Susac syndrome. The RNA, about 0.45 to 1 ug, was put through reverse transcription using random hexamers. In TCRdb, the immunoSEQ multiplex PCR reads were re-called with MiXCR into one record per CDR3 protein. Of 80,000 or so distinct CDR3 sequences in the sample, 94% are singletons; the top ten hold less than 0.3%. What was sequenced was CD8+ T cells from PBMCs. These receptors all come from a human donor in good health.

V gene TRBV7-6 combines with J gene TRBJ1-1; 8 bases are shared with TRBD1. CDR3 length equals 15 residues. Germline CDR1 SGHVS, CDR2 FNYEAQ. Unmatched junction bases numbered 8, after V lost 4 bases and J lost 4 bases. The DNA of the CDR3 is TGTGCCAGCAGCTACATGACAGGGGTTGCCACTGAAGCTTTCTTT. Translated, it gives CASSYMTGVATEAFF.

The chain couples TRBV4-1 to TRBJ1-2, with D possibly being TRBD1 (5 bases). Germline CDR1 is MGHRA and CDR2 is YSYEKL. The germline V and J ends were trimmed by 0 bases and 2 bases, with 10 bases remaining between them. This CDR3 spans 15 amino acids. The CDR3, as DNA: TGCGCCAGCAGCCAAGAAGGAGGGGCGAACTATGGCTACACCTTC. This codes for CASSQEGGANYGYTF.

The CDR3 spells CASSLRQGQETQYF. DNA for the CDR3: TGTGCCAGCAGTTTGCGGCAGGGCCAAGAGACCCAGTACTTC. The chain joins TRBV12-3 or TRBV12-4 to TRBJ2-5; tentatively, D is TRBD1 (5 bases). The CDR3 has 14 amino acids. V lost 3 bases and J 1 base, leaving 9 bases between the germline ends.

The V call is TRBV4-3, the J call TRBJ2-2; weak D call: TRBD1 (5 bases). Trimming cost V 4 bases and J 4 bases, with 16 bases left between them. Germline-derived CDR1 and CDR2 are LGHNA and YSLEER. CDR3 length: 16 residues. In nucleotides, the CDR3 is TGCGCCAGCAGCCCCTACGGGCAGGGCGGCACCGGGGAGCTGTTTTTT. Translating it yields CASSPYGQGGTGELFF.

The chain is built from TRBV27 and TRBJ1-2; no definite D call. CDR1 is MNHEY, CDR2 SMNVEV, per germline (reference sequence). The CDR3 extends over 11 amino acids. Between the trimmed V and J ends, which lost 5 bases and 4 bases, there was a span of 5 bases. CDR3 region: CASSQGYGYTF. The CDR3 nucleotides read TGTGCCAGCAGTCAAGGCTATGGCTACACCTTC.

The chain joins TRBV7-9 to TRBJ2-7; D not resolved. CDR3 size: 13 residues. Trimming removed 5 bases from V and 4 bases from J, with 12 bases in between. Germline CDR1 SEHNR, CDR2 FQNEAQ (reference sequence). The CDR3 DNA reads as TGTGCCAGCAGCCCTAGGAGTGATTACGAGCAGTACGTC. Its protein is CASSPRSDYEQYV.

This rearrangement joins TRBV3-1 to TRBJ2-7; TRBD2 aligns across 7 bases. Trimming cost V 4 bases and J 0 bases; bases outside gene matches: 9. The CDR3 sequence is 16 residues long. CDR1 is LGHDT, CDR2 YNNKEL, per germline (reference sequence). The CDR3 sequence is CASSRGVGGSSYEQYV. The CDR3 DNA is TGTGCCAGCAGCCGCGGGGTGGGAGGGAGCTCCTACGAGCAGTACGTC.

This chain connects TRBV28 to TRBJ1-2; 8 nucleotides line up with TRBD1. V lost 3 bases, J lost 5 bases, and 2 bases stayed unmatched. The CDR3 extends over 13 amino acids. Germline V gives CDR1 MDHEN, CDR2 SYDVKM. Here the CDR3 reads CASSLDREYGYTF. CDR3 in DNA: TGTGCCAGCAGTTTGGACAGGGAATATGGCTACACCTTC.

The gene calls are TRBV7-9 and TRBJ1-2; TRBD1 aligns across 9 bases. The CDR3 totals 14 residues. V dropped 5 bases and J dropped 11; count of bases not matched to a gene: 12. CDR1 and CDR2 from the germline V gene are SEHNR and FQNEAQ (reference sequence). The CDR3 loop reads CASSPSRDRADYTF. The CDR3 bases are TGTGCCAGCAGCCCCAGCCGGGACAGGGCCGATTACACCTTC.

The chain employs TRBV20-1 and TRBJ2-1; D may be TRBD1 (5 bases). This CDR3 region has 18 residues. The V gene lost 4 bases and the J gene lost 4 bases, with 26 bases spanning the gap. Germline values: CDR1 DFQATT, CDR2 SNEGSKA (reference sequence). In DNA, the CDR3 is TGCAGTGCTACTCCCGCAGAAAAAAGGGGAAAGGTATACAATGAGCAGTTCTTC. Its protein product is CSATPAEKRGKVYNEQFF.

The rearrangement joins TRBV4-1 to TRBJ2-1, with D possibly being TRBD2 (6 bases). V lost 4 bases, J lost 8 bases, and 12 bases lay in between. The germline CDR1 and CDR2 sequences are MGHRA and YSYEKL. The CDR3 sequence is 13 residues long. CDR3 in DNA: TGCGCCAGCAGCCCCGGGGGTCTCGATGAGCAGTTCTTC. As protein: CASSPGGLDEQFF.

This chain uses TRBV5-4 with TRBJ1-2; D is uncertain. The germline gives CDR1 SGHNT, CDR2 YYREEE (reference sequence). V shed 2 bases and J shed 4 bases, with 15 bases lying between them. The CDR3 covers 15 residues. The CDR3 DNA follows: TGTGCCAGCAGCTTAAACCCAGAGGCTCCCTATGGCTACACCTTC. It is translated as CASSLNPEAPYGYTF. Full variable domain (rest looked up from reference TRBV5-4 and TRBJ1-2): ETGVTQSPTHLIKTRGQQVTLRCSSQSGHNTVSWYQQALGQGPQFIFQYYREEENGRGNFPPRFSGLQFPNYSSELNVNALELDDSALYLCASSLNPEAPYGYTFGSGTRLTVV.

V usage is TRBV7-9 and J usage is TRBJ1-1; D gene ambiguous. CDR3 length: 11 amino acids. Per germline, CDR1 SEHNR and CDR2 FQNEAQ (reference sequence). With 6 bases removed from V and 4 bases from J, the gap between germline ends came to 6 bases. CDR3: CASRDGTEAFF. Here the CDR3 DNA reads TGTGCCAGCAGGGATGGCACTGAAGCTTTCTTT.

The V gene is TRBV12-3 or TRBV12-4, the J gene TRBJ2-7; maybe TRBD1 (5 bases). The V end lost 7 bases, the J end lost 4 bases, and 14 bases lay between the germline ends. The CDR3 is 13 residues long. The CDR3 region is CASTYRQSYEQYF. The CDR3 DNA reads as TGTGCCAGCACCTACAGACAGAGTTACGAGCAGTACTTC.

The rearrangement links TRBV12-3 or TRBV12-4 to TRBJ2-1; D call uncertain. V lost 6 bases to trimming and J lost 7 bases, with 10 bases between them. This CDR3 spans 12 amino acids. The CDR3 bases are TGTGCCAGCAGCCCTTCGGAGAATGAGCAGTTCTTC. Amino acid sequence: CASSPSENEQFF.

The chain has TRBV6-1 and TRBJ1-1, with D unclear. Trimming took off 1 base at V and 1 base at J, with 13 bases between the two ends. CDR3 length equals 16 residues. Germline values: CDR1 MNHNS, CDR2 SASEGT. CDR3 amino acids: CASSEVIGWGNTEAFF. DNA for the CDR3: TGTGCCAGCAGTGAAGTCATCGGATGGGGGAACACTGAAGCTTTCTTT.

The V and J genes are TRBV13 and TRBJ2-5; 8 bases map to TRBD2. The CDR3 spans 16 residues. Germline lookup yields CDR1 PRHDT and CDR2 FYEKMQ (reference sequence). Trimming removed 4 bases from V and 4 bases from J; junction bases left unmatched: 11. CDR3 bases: TGTGCCAGCAGCTCCAGGGAAGCGGGAGCGGGAGAGACCCAGTACTTC. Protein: CASSSREAGAGETQYF.

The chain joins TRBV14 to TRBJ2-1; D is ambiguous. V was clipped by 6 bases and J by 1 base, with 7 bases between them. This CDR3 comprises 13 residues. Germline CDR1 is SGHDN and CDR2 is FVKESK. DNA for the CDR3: TGTGCCAGCAGAGATTATTCCTACAATGAGCAGTTCTTC. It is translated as CASRDYSYNEQFF.

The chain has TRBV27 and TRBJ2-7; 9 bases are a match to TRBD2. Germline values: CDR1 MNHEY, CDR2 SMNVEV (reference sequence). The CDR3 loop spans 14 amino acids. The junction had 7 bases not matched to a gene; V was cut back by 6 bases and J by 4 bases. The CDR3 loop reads CASSRLAEMYEQYF. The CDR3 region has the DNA TGTGCCAGCAGCCGACTAGCGGAGATGTACGAGCAGTACTTC.

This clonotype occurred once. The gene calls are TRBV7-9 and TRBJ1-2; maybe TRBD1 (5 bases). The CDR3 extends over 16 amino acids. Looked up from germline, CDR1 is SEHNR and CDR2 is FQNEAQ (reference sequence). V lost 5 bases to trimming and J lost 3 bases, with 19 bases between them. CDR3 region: CASSLPELVRDYGYTF. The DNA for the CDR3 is TGTGCCAGCAGCCTTCCTGAGTTGGTCAGGGACTATGGCTACACCTTC.

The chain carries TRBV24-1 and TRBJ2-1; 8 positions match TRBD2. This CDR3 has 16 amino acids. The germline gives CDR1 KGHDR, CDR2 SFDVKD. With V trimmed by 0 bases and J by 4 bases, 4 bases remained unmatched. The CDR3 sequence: CATSDLPSGPYNEQFF. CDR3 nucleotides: TGTGCCACCAGTGATTTGCCTAGCGGGCCATACAATGAGCAGTTCTTC.

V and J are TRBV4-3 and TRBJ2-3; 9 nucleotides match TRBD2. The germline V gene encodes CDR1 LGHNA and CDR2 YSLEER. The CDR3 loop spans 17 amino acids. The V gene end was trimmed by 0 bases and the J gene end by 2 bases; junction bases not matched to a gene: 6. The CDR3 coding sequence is TGCGCCAGCAGCCAAGATTCGGTAGCGGGGGTCACAGATACGCAGTATTTT. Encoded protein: CASSQDSVAGVTDTQYF.

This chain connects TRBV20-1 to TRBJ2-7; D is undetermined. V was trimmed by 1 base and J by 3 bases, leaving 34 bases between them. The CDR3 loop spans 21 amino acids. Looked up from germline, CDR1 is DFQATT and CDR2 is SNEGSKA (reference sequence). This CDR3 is CSARGALGPNSYTGSNYEQYF. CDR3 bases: TGCAGTGCTAGAGGGGCTCTAGGCCCCAACTCCTACACCGGGTCTAACTACGAGCAGTACTTC.

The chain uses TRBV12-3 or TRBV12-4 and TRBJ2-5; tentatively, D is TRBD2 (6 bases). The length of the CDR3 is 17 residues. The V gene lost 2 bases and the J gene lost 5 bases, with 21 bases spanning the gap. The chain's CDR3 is CASSLLLVGDSSETQYF. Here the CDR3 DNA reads TGTGCCAGCAGTTTACTGTTAGTAGGGGACTCCTCGGAGACCCAGTACTTC.